This T cell receptor beta chain was found in a study of cytomegalovirus exposure and HLA in healthy donors. The study's findings and limits: Cytomegalovirus association was assigned to approximately 180 TCR beta chains.

PCR involved 60 Vbeta and 13 Jbeta primers. The table came from immunoSEQ multiplex PCR; TCRdb's copy has only in-frame clones and leaves some out. The top ten hold roughly 2.1% of the sample, which has 200,000 or so clones, about three quarters seen once. A note on this clone: Its target is not known.

Sequenced sample: PBMCs. This TCR came from a woman under 40 in good health and CMV-seropositive.

The CDR3 is CSSVEGVAEAFF. CDR3 sequence (DNA): TGCAGCTCTGTGGAAGGGGTGGCTGAAGCTTTCTTT. This sequence joins TRBV29-1 and TRBJ1-1; TRBD1 is a possible D gene (5 bases). Germline CDR1 reads SQVTM; CDR2 reads ANQGSEA. This CDR3 spans 12 amino acids. Trimming stripped 8 bases from V and 6 bases from J, with 16 bases between.